These 23 T cell receptor beta chains were all obtained from the same sample, sequenced in a study of technical replicates of blood from a few donors. Produced via immunoSEQ multiplex PCR; TCRdb's table is partial and in-frame only. Of about 16,000 clones in the sample, about 83% were seen once. Sequencing was done on a sample of PBMCs. The source of these receptors is a human donor in good health.

The gene calls are TRBV5-8 and TRBJ2-1, with TRBD2 matching 11 bases. V was clipped by 2 bases and J by 2 bases; unmatched bases: 3. Germline CDR1 and CDR2: SGHTS and YDEGEE. CDR3 size: 16 residues. The CDR3 bases are TGTGCCAGCAGCTTCTTTAGCGGGAGGGCCTACAATGAGCAGTTCTTC. This gives the protein CASSFFSGRAYNEQFF.

The chain employs TRBV23-1 and TRBJ1-1; a weak D match, TRBD1 (5 bases). TRBV23-1 counts as an open reading frame of uncertain function. V dropped 0 bases and J dropped 0 bases, with 17 bases sitting between them. The CDR3 runs 18 residues. CDR3 protein: CASSQSAGTPPMNTEAFF. The CDR3 region has the DNA TGCGCCAGCAGTCAATCGGCCGGGACTCCTCCCATGAACACTGAAGCTTTCTTT.

The V call is TRBV12-1, the J call TRBJ2-5; the table's TRBD2 call for D was not verified on the DNA. TRBV12-1 constitutes a pseudogene. The length of the CDR3 is 16 residues. CDR3 in amino acids: CASSSCATSGQETQYF. The CDR3 region has the DNA TGTGCCAGCAGCTCTTGTGCGACTAGCGGGCAAGAGACCCAGTACTTC.

The J gene is TRBJ2-7, the V gene TRBV28, with D possibly matching TRBD2 (5 bases). This CDR3 has 12 residues. V lost 1 base and J 7 bases, leaving 8 bases between the germline ends. CDR1 is MDHEN and CDR2 is SYDVKM in the germline V gene. The CDR3 DNA is TGTGCCAGCAGTTTATTGACGGGAGAGCAGTACTTC. This codes for CASSLLTGEQYF. Supplemented by reference TRBV28 and TRBJ2-7, the full variable domain reads DVKVTQSSRYLVKRTGEKVFLECVQDMDHENMFWYRQDPGLGLRLIYFSYDVKMKEKGDIPEGYSVSREKKERFSLILESASTNQTSMYLCASSLLTGEQYFGPGTRLTVT.

The V gene is TRBV13, the J gene TRBJ2-7; D is perhaps TRBD1 (6 bases). The V and J ends lost 2 bases and 5 bases respectively, with 25 bases between them. Per germline, CDR1 PRHDT and CDR2 FYEKMQ (reference sequence). CDR3 length: 18 amino acids. CDR3 nucleotides: TGTGCCAGCAGCTTAAGATTTCGATACGAGGGGGAAGCCGACGAGCAGTACTTC. Its protein is CASSLRFRYEGEADEQYF.

The V gene is TRBV7-2, the J gene TRBJ2-1, with D tentatively TRBD2 (5 bases). With 2 bases removed from V and 9 bases from J, the gap between germline ends came to 8 bases. Per germline, CDR1 SGHTA and CDR2 FQGNSA. CDR3 length: 12 amino acids. CDR3 in amino acids: CASSLIRGEQFF. CDR3 coding DNA: TGTGCCAGCAGCTTAATCCGGGGTGAGCAGTTCTTC.

The V call is TRBV7-9, the J call TRBJ2-7; 11 nucleotides align to TRBD2. Germline V gene sequence: CDR1 SEHNR, CDR2 FQNEAQ (reference sequence). This CDR3 comprises 15 residues. The J segment lost 1 base and the V segment lost 5 bases, leaving 4 bases of the junction unmatched. CDR3 region: CASSEGLADSYEQYF. The CDR3 DNA follows: TGTGCCAGCAGCGAGGGACTAGCGGATTCCTACGAGCAGTACTTC.

The table lists this clone with a count of one. The chain recombines TRBV6-1 with TRBJ1-1, with 7 bases aligning to TRBD1. CDR1 is MNHNS and CDR2 is SASEGT in the germline V gene. V was clipped by 6 bases and J by 0 bases; unmatched bases: 1. The CDR3 runs 13 residues. The CDR3 nucleotides are TGTGCCAGCAGGGACAGGATGAACACTGAAGCTTTCTTT. This gives the protein CASRDRMNTEAFF.

The V gene is TRBV6-1, the J gene TRBJ2-1, with 9 bases lining up with TRBD2. J was trimmed by 6 bases and V by 7 bases; bases with no gene match: 7. The CDR3 sequence is 14 residues long. Per the germline V gene, CDR1 is MNHNS and CDR2 is SASEGT. CDR3 amino acids: CASTTGLASNEQFF. CDR3 coding DNA: TGTGCCAGCACTACGGGACTAGCATCCAATGAGCAGTTCTTC.

CDR3 coding DNA: TGTGCCAGCAGTGTACAAGGGGTTGTGGGTACTGAAGCTTTCTTT. This encodes CASSVQGVVGTEAFF. The V gene is TRBV2, the J gene TRBJ1-1, with D tentatively TRBD1 (5 bases). This CDR3 spans 15 amino acids. The V and J ends lost 4 bases and 5 bases respectively, with 17 bases between them. Germline V CDR1 and CDR2: SNHLY, FYNNEI.

To note about this clone: One junction end does not reproduce the germline sequence, and a read error may be involved. This chain links TRBV29-1 with TRBJ2-1; 12 bases are a match to TRBD2. Germline CDR1 reads SQVTM; CDR2 reads ANQGSEA. This CDR3 is built from 17 residues. CDR3 DNA: TGCAGCGTGGAAGGGACTAGCGGGCAGAGCTCCTACAATGAGCAGTTCTTC. It yields the protein CSVEGTSGQSSYNEQFF.

This clone was detected a few times. The rearrangement uses TRBV7-7 and TRBJ2-1; no definite D call. The CDR3 totals 15 residues. V was clipped by 2 bases and J by 5 bases, with 13 bases between them. Germline-derived CDR1 and CDR2 are SSHAT and FNYEAQ (reference sequence). The CDR3 here is CASSLQAFGNNEQFF. DNA of the CDR3: TGTGCCAGCAGCTTACAAGCTTTCGGTAACAATGAGCAGTTCTTC.

The chain couples TRBV6-1 to TRBJ2-2, with 7 bases lining up with TRBD2. This CDR3 is built from 14 residues. The V gene's germline CDR1 is MNHNS and CDR2 SASEGT. The J segment lost 6 bases and the V segment lost 7 bases, leaving 8 bases of the junction unmatched. In DNA, the CDR3 is TGTGCCAGCACGGATTGGGGGGGATCCGGGGAGCTGTTTTTT. Encoded protein: CASTDWGGSGELFF.

This chain uses TRBV29-1 with TRBJ1-1, with 8 positions matching TRBD1. The CDR3 is made up of 12 amino acids. Trimming took 7 bases from V and 2 from J; bases not matched to a gene: 3. Germline assignment: CDR1 SQVTM and CDR2 ANQGSEA. This CDR3 reads CSGGQGNTEAFF. The DNA for the CDR3 is TGCAGCGGCGGACAGGGAAACACTGAAGCTTTCTTT.

This chain uses TRBV27 with TRBJ2-4, with 9 bases identical to TRBD1. The germline gives CDR1 MNHEY, CDR2 SMNVEV (reference sequence). Trimming removed 3 bases from V and 4 bases from J; junction bases left unmatched: 1. CDR3 length equals 14 residues. This chain's CDR3 is CASSLTGGKNIQYF. Written as DNA, the CDR3 is TGTGCCAGCAGTTTGACAGGGGGGAAAAACATTCAGTACTTC.

The chain joins TRBV28 to TRBJ1-2; D gene uncertain. The CDR3 contains 11 residues. CDR1 MDHEN and CDR2 SYDVKM come from the germline V gene. Trimming cost V 6 bases and J 4 bases, with 6 bases left between them. The CDR3 sequence is CASSLAYGYTF. For the CDR3, the DNA is TGTGCCAGCAGCCTAGCCTATGGCTACACCTTC.

This CDR3 is CASSLDTSGHNEQFF. The CDR3 nucleotides read TGTGCCAGCAGCTTAGATACTAGCGGCCACAATGAGCAGTTCTTC. J is TRBJ2-1 and V is TRBV7-2, with 8 positions matching TRBD2. V trimming: 1 base; J trimming: 5 bases; junction bases outside the gene matches: 4. The germline gives CDR1 SGHTA, CDR2 FQGNSA. The CDR3 has 15 residues. Looking up the rest from reference TRBV7-2 and TRBJ2-1 gives the full variable domain: GAGVSQSPSNKVTEKGKDVELRCDPISGHTALYWYRQSLGQGLEFLIYFQGNSAPDKSGLPSDRFSAERTGGSVSTLTIQRTQQEDSAVYLCASSLDTSGHNEQFFGPGTRLTVL.

This clone was found a few times. The chain employs TRBV5-1 and TRBJ2-2, with D perhaps TRBD2 (7 bases). Germline lookup yields CDR1 SGHRS and CDR2 YFSETQ. Trimming stripped 4 bases from V and 4 bases from J, with 14 bases between. The CDR3 is 15 amino acids. The CDR3 DNA follows: TGCGCCAGCAGCACCGGACTAGGGGGCACCGGGGAGCTGTTTTTT. Translated, it gives CASSTGLGGTGELFF.

The J gene is TRBJ1-3, the V gene TRBV10-3, with 7 bases aligning to TRBD1. Per germline, CDR1 ENHRY and CDR2 SYGVKD. V dropped 7 bases and J dropped 0; count of bases not matched to a gene: 9. This CDR3 has 16 residues. For the CDR3, the DNA is TGTGCCATCAACGAGGACAGGATAATCTCTGGAAACACCATATATTTT. It yields the protein CAINEDRIISGNTIYF.

The chain is built from TRBV11-2 and TRBJ2-3; D is possibly TRBD2 (7 bases). There are 16 residues in the CDR3. Trimming removed 3 bases at V and 5 bases at J, with 18 bases between. CDR1 and CDR2 from the germline V gene are SGHAT and FQNNGV. The CDR3 bases are TGTGCCAGCAGCTTCCAGGGGAGGGACAAGGTAGATACGCAGTATTTT. Amino acids: CASSFQGRDKVDTQYF.

A single count supports this clone. The chain uses TRBV7-2 and TRBJ2-5, with D maybe TRBD2 (6 bases). The CDR3 loop spans 14 amino acids. In germline, CDR1 is SGHTA, CDR2 FQGNSA. Trimming stripped 1 base from V and 9 bases from J, with 15 bases between. CDR3 DNA: TGTGCCAGCAGCTTAGGAGGGTCCTGGGAGGCCCAGTACTTC. Translated: CASSLGGSWEAQYF.

The gene calls are TRBV5-4 and TRBJ2-3; 9 nucleotides line up with TRBD2. This CDR3 comprises 15 residues. The V and J ends lost 4 bases and 3 bases, in that order; junction bases with no gene match: 6. Germline values: CDR1 SGHNT, CDR2 YYREEE (reference sequence). In DNA form, the CDR3 reads TGTGCCAGCAGCAACCCTAGCGGGAAAACAGATACGCAGTATTTT. As protein: CASSNPSGKTDTQYF.

J is TRBJ2-2 and V is TRBV11-2; 8 bases map to TRBD2. Trimming cost V 5 bases and J 0 bases; bases outside gene matches: 2. The CDR3 totals 15 residues. The germline gives CDR1 SGHAT, CDR2 FQNNGV. The CDR3 DNA reads TGTGCCAGCAGCCGACTAGCGTCGAACACCGGGGAGCTGTTTTTT. Translating it yields CASSRLASNTGELFF.